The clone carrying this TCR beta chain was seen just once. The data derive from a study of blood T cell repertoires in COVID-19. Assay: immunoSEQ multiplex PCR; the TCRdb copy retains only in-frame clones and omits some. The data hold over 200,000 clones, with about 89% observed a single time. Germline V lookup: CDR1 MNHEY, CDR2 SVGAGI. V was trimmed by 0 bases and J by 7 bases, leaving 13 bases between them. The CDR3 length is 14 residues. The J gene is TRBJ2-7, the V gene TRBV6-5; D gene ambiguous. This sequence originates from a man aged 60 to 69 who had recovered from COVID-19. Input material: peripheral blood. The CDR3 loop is CASSYSAGRSEQYF. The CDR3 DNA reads TGTGCCAGCAGTTACTCGGCAGGAAGGTCGGAGCAGTACTTC.